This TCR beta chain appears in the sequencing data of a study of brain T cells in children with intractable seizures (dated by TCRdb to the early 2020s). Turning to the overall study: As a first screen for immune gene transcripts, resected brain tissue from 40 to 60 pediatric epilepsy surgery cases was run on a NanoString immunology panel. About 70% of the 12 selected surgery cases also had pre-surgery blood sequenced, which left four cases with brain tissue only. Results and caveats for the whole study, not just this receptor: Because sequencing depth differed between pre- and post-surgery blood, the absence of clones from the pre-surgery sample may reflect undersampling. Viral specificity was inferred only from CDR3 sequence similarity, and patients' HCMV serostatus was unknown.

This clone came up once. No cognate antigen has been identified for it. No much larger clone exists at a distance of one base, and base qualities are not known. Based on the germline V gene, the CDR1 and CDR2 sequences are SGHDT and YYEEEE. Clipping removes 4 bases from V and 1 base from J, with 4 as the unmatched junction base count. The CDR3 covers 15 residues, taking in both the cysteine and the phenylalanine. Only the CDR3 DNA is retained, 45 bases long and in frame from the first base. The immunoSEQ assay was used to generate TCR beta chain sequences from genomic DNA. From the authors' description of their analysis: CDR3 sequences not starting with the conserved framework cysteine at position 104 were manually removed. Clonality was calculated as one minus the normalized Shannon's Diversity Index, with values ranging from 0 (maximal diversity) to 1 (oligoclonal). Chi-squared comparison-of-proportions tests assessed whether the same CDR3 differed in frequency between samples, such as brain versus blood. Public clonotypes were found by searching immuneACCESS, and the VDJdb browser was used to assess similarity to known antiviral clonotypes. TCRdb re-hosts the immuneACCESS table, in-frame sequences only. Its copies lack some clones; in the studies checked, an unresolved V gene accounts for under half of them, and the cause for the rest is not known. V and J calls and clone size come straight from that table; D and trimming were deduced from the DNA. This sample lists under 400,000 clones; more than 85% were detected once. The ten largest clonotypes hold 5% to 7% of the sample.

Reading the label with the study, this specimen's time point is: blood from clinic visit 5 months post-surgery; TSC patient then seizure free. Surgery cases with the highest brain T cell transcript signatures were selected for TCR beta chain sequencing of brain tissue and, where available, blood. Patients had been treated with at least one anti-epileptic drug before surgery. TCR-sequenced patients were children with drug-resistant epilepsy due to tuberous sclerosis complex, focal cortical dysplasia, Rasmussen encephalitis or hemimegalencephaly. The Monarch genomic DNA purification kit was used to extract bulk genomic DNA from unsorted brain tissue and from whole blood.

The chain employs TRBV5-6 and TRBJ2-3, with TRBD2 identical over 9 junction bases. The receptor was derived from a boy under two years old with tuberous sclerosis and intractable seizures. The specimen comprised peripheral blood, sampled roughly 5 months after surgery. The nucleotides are TGTGCCAGCAGCACACTAGCGGGCGGCACAGATACGCAGTATTTT. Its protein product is CASSTLAGGTDTQYF.